This entry is about one T cell receptor beta chain. Its antigen is still unknown. The sample comes from a study of cytomegalovirus exposure and HLA in healthy donors. Study conclusions and caveats: Among TCR beta chains, those listed as cytomegalovirus-associated numbered about 150.

Germline V gene sequence: CDR1 SNHLY, CDR2 FYNNEI. V gave up 11 bases and J gave up 0 bases, with 11 bases separating them. The CDR3 totals 13 residues. In the PCR, 60 Vbeta and 13 Jbeta primers were used. TCRdb's copy holds only in-frame clones and misses some; the assay was immunoSEQ multiplex PCR. The sample contains over 200,000 clones, around 80% of which appear only once. Sequencing was done on a sample of PBMCs. This TCR derives from a woman in her sixties in good health and CMV-seropositive. The rearrangement links TRBV2 to TRBJ1-3; D is undetermined. The CDR3 loop reads CACTGVSGNTIYF. For the CDR3, the DNA is TGTGCCTGCACTGGAGTCTCTGGAAACACCATATATTTT.